The 23 T cell receptor beta chains below were found in one sample sequenced in a study of OX40 agonist ivuxolimab in advanced cancers. Sequencing was performed with immunoSEQ multiplex PCR; in TCRdb, only in-frame clones are kept and a portion is missing. This sample yields some 59,000 clones, of which about 90% are seen a single time; approximately 16% belongs to the top ten. This specimen was CD4+ or CD8+ T cells sorted from blood, taken in a trial of the OX40 agonist ivuxolimab. These TCRs come from an adult with an advanced solid tumor such as melanoma, head and neck, liver or kidney cancer.

This chain uses TRBV6-1 with TRBJ1-5; no firm D call. Germline CDR1 and CDR2: MNHNS and SASEGT. The CDR3 has 11 amino acids. The V gene lost 4 bases and the J gene lost 6 bases, with 4 bases spanning the gap. CDR3 in DNA: TGTGCCAGCAGTGCGACTCAGCCCCAGCATTTT. Translation: CASSATQPQHF.

The chain uses TRBV15 and TRBJ2-7; no reliable D call. Trimming removed 1 base at V and 3 bases at J, with 10 bases between. In germline, CDR1 is LNHNV, CDR2 YYDKDF (reference sequence). The CDR3 is 14 residues long. The CDR3 DNA reads TGTGCCACCAGCAGAGGGGCAGGATACTACGAGCAGTACTTC. Translating it yields CATSRGAGYYEQYF.

This chain uses TRBV30 with TRBJ2-1; 9 bases are a match to TRBD2. Germline trimming cut 3 bases from V and 2 bases from J; bases unmatched to any gene: 5. Germline lookup yields CDR1 GTSNPN and CDR2 SVGIG (reference sequence). This CDR3 region has 15 residues. CDR3 bases: TGTGCCTGGAGCGCCGGGACTAGCACCTACAATGAGCAGTTCTTC. Amino acids: CAWSAGTSTYNEQFF. Together with reference TRBV30 and TRBJ2-1, the CDR3 gives the full variable domain: SQTIHQWPATLVQPVGSPLSLECTVEGTSNPNLYWYRQAAGRGLQLLFYSVGIGQISSEVPQNLSASRPQDRQFILSSKKLLLSDSGFYLCAWSAGTSTYNEQFFGPGTRLTVL.

The rearrangement links TRBV5-1 to TRBJ2-7; 9 bases align to TRBD1. Germline assignment: CDR1 SGHRS and CDR2 YFSETQ. The CDR3 has 14 amino acids. J was trimmed by 8 bases and V by 3 bases; bases with no gene match: 9. As DNA, the CDR3 is TGCGCCAGCAGCTCGACCCGGACAGGGGACAAGCAGTACTTC. Amino acids: CASSSTRTGDKQYF. The whole variable domain, filled in from reference TRBV5-1 and TRBJ2-7, reads KAGVTQTPRYLIKTRGQQVTLSCSPISGHRSVSWYQQTPGQGLQFLFEYFSETQRNKGNFPGRFSGRQFSNSRSEMNVSTLELGDSALYLCASSSTRTGDKQYFGPGTRLTVT.

The V and J genes are TRBV10-3 and TRBJ2-1, with TRBD1 matching 10 bases. The CDR3 covers 13 residues. V lost 6 bases to trimming and J lost 6 bases; unmatched junction nucleotides: 2. Per the germline V gene, CDR1 is ENHRY and CDR2 is SYGVKD. The CDR3 nucleotides are TGTGCCATCAGAGGGGACAGGGGCAATGAGCAGTTCTTC. Amino acid sequence: CAIRGDRGNEQFF.

The V gene is TRBV7-9, the J gene TRBJ2-7; 14 nucleotides agree with TRBD2. The CDR3 sequence is 19 residues long. CDR1 and CDR2 (germline): SEHNR, FQNEAQ (reference sequence). V lost 5 bases, J lost 4 bases, and 16 bases stayed unmatched. CDR3 region: CASSAGLGTSGSSRYEQYF. CDR3 coding DNA: TGTGCCAGCAGCGCAGGTCTCGGGACTAGCGGGAGTAGTAGATACGAGCAGTACTTC.

This chain links TRBV28 with TRBJ1-4; D is possibly TRBD1 (5 bases). This CDR3 spans 15 amino acids. Germline V lookup: CDR1 MDHEN, CDR2 SYDVKM. V was clipped by 8 bases and J by 8 bases, with 21 bases between them. The CDR3 loop is CASRPSLGGSEKLFF. CDR3 nucleotides: TGTGCCAGCCGACCATCGTTGGGGGGGTCCGAAAAACTGTTTTTT. Together with reference TRBV28 and TRBJ1-4, the CDR3 gives the full variable domain: DVKVTQSSRYLVKRTGEKVFLECVQDMDHENMFWYRQDPGLGLRLIYFSYDVKMKEKGDIPEGYSVSREKKERFSLILESASTNQTSMYLCASRPSLGGSEKLFFGSGTQLSVL.

The V gene is TRBV6-1, the J gene TRBJ2-5; no clear D gene. CDR3 length: 13 residues. V was cut by 6 bases and J by 1 base, with 9 bases left in between. The germline V gene encodes CDR1 MNHNS and CDR2 SASEGT. CDR3 loop: CASRVSLQETQYF. The CDR3 nucleotides read TGTGCCAGCAGGGTCTCCCTCCAAGAGACCCAGTACTTC.

This clone has a handful of counts. The chain carries TRBV19 and TRBJ1-2; possibly TRBD1 for D (6 bases). V lost 7 bases and J lost 8, with 14 bases in between. Germline V gives CDR1 LNHDA, CDR2 SQIVND (reference sequence). CDR3 length: 12 amino acids. CDR3 DNA: TGTGCCAGTACTACAACAGGGTTGGGCTACACCTTC. Translation: CASTTTGLGYTF.

The CDR3 coding sequence is TGCGCCAGCATTGCCCGACGTGGCGGCAATGAGCAGTTCTTC. It translates to CASIARRGGNEQFF. The chain carries TRBV10-2 and TRBJ2-1; D gene ambiguous. This CDR3 is built from 14 residues. Looked up from germline, CDR1 is WSHSY and CDR2 is SAAADI. Trimming took off 7 bases at V and 6 bases at J, with 16 bases between the two ends.

V gene TRBV6-1 combines with J gene TRBJ1-2; tentatively, D is TRBD1 (6 bases). This CDR3 is 13 amino acids long. Per the germline V gene, CDR1 is MNHNS and CDR2 is SASEGT. V lost 7 bases, J lost 4 bases, and 13 bases lay in between. CDR3 loop: CASKKDRLYGYTF. CDR3 in DNA: TGTGCCAGCAAAAAAGACAGGCTCTATGGCTACACCTTC.

The V call is TRBV13, the J call TRBJ2-1; TRBD2 matches at 7 bases. J gave up 4 bases and V 0 bases, and 3 bases lay outside the gene matches. Germline CDR1 PRHDT, CDR2 FYEKMQ (reference sequence). There are 15 residues in the CDR3. CDR3 in amino acids: CASSLGTSRYNEQFF. CDR3 sequence (DNA): TGTGCCAGCAGCTTAGGGACTAGCAGATACAATGAGCAGTTCTTC.

The J gene is TRBJ1-1, the V gene TRBV19, with 7 bases matching TRBD1. The CDR3 spans 14 residues. With 7 bases clipped from V and 4 bases from J, the junction kept 9 bases outside the gene matches. Germline V gene sequence: CDR1 LNHDA, CDR2 SQIVND (reference sequence). The CDR3, as DNA: TGTGCCAGTAACCGACAGGGCGGTAGCACTGAAGCTTTCTTT. Its translation is CASNRQGGSTEAFF.

Only one count was recorded for this clone. V gene TRBV6-5 combines with J gene TRBJ2-1; TRBD1 matches 9 bases. Germline V gene data show CDR1 as MNHEY and CDR2 as SVGAGI. The CDR3 extends over 15 amino acids. V lost 0 bases and J lost 6; bases outside the gene matches: 3. This CDR3 reads CASSYSWTGVNEQFF. In DNA, the CDR3 is TGTGCCAGCAGTTACTCTTGGACAGGGGTCAATGAGCAGTTCTTC.

The chain links TRBV28 to TRBJ1-1; D possibly corresponds to TRBD1 (6 bases). Between the trimmed V and J ends, which lost 5 bases and 1 base, there was a span of 11 bases. Germline V gene data show CDR1 as MDHEN and CDR2 as SYDVKM. The CDR3 covers 14 residues. The CDR3 sequence: CASSPGQSNTEAFF. The CDR3 nucleotides are TGTGCCAGCAGTCCCGGACAGTCGAACACTGAAGCTTTCTTT.

The J gene is TRBJ2-7, the V gene TRBV27; TRBD2 matches at 9 bases. The CDR3 contains 14 residues. V gave up 2 bases and J gave up 7 bases; unmatched junction bases: 6. Germline V gives CDR1 MNHEY, CDR2 SMNVEV (reference sequence). DNA of the CDR3: TGTGCCAGCAGTTTAAAGGGGACTAGCTTTGAGCAGTACTTC. This sequence encodes CASSLKGTSFEQYF.

This clone appeared a single time. The CDR3 nucleotides read TGTGCCAGCAGCTTAGATCGGTGGACAAGCACCACAGATACGCAGTATTTT. Translating gives CASSLDRWTSTTDTQYF. V and J are TRBV11-2 and TRBJ2-3; a weak D match, TRBD1 (5 bases). Germline V gene sequence: CDR1 SGHAT, CDR2 FQNNGV. This CDR3 is 17 amino acids long. V lost 0 bases and J lost 2, with 15 bases in between.

The chain links TRBV28 to TRBJ2-3, with unresolved D. The V and J ends lost 6 bases and 7 bases respectively, with 20 bases between them. The CDR3 has 15 residues. Germline V gene sequence: CDR1 MDHEN, CDR2 SYDVKM. CDR3 bases: TGTGCCAGCAGACTTAGGTTAGGCCCCTCGTATACGCAGTATTTT. This gives the protein CASRLRLGPSYTQYF. Variable domain in full (rest from reference TRBV28 and TRBJ2-3): DVKVTQSSRYLVKRTGEKVFLECVQDMDHENMFWYRQDPGLGLRLIYFSYDVKMKEKGDIPEGYSVSREKKERFSLILESASTNQTSMYLCASRLRLGPSYTQYFGPGTRLTVL.

The gene calls are TRBV6-5 and TRBJ1-4; 9 bases match TRBD1. The germline CDR1 and CDR2 sequences are MNHEY and SVGAGI. The trim removed 6 bases at V and 8 bases at J, leaving 10 bases unmatched. CDR3 length: 15 amino acids. In DNA form, the CDR3 reads TGTGCCAGCAGAAGACAGGGGGTGGTAATGGAAAAACTGTTTTTT. Translating gives CASRRQGVVMEKLFF.

This clone has a single count. This rearrangement joins TRBV5-8 to TRBJ1-2; 7 bases are shared with TRBD1. The junction had 12 bases not matched to a gene; V was cut back by 4 bases and J by 3 bases. This CDR3 region has 16 residues. Germline V CDR1 and CDR2: SGHTS, YDEGEE. The CDR3: CASSPVRGQAHYGYTF. The CDR3 nucleotides read TGTGCCAGCAGCCCCGTCCGAGGACAGGCACACTATGGCTACACCTTC.

This rearrangement joins TRBV18 to TRBJ1-5; the D gene is possibly TRBD1 (5 bases). CDR3 length: 16 residues. Looked up from germline, CDR1 is KGHSH and CDR2 is LQKENI. Between the trimmed V and J ends, which lost 3 bases and 3 bases, there was a span of 15 bases. CDR3 sequence: CASSPVGGGVNQPQHF. The CDR3 DNA is TGTGCCAGCTCACCTGTCGGAGGAGGGGTCAATCAGCCCCAGCATTTT. Based on the CDR3 plus reference TRBV18 and TRBJ1-5, the full variable domain is NAGVMQNPRHLVRRRGQEARLRCSPMKGHSHVYWYRQLPEEGLKFMVYLQKENIIDESGMPKERFSAEFPKEGPSILRIQQVVRGDSAAYFCASSPVGGGVNQPQHFGDGTRLSIL.

In nucleotides, the CDR3 is TGTGCCAGCACGCCAGGGCCAGATGGCTATGGCTACACCTTC. As protein: CASTPGPDGYGYTF. V is TRBV5-8 and J is TRBJ1-2; maybe TRBD1 (5 bases). CDR1 is SGHTS and CDR2 is YDEGEE in the germline V gene. The V end lost 6 bases, the J end lost 4 bases, and 16 bases lay between the germline ends. The CDR3 has 14 amino acids.

DNA for the CDR3: TGCGCCAGCAGCCAAGAGAAGCGGGAGGGCTCCTACGAGCAGTACTTC. This sequence encodes CASSQEKREGSYEQYF. V and J are TRBV4-1 and TRBJ2-7, with 10 bases fitting TRBD2. CDR3 size: 16 residues. V lost 0 bases and J lost 0; bases outside the gene matches: 2. Germline loops: CDR1 MGHRA, CDR2 YSYEKL.